This entry describes one T cell receptor beta chain. Its antigen is undetermined. Some clones are missing from TCRdb's copy, which holds only in-frame ones; the method was immunoSEQ multiplex PCR. This sample yields roughly 320,000 clones, of which about 86% are seen a single time; under 2% belongs to the top ten. Trimming removed 2 bases at V and 6 bases at J, with 12 bases between. The CDR3 extends over 14 amino acids. Germline loops: CDR1 LNHDA, CDR2 SQIVND (reference sequence). Treatment specified: approximately 18 received Ad26.COV2.S at low or high dose, single or two shots; about 5 received placebo; per-sample allocation not given. After the first vaccine or placebo injection, samples were drawn on day 63. An Ad26 vector expressing Wuhan-strain SARS-CoV-2 spike served as the vaccine. The sample comes from a study of Ad26.COV2.S vaccination and SARS-CoV-2 variants. For the study at large: Administration of Ad26.COV2.S was intramuscular, either once or twice 56 days apart.

Whole-study findings and limits: In vaccinated individuals, spike-specific CD8+ and CD4+ T cell responses reportedly displayed substantial breadth.

Source: peripheral blood, taken in a trial of Ad26.COV2.S vaccine versus placebo. The rearrangement joins TRBV19 to TRBJ2-3, with a weak D call TRBD2 (5 bases). The receptor's source is a person aged 18 to 65 who received the Ad26.COV2.S COVID-19 vaccine or a placebo. In DNA, the CDR3 is TGTGCCAGTAGTATAAAGGCAAGGGAGGATACGCAGTATTTT. It is translated as CASSIKAREDTQYF.